The source of this TCR beta chain is a study of cytomegalovirus exposure and HLA in healthy donors. The study's findings and limits: Across donors, sequencing depth was assumed by presence/absence analyses to be roughly uniform. Within an earlier analysis, most TCR beta V segments proved productive either about 87% or about 30% of the time.

PCR amplification relied on 60 Vbeta primers (plus 13 Jbeta primers). The data were produced by immunoSEQ multiplex PCR, yet TCRdb's version contains in-frame clones alone and is incomplete. The sample carries more than 150,000 clones, 70% to 85% recorded once. On this clone: Its antigen remains unknown.

In germline, CDR1 is GTSNPN, CDR2 SVGIG (reference sequence). The CDR3 consists of 15 residues. Trimming took 2 bases from V and 5 from J; bases not matched to a gene: 6. Material: PBMCs. This chain uses TRBV30 with TRBJ2-5; 12 bases line up with TRBD2. This sequence originates from a man between 18 and 35 years old in good health and CMV-seronegative. Here the CDR3 DNA reads TGTGCCTGGAGTAGGGGACTAGCGGGTACTGAGACCCAGTACTTC. This translates into CAWSRGLAGTETQYF.